This T cell receptor beta chain was retrieved from a study of cytomegalovirus exposure and HLA in healthy donors. Germline CDR1 ENHRY, CDR2 SYGVKD. CDR3 length: 15 residues. The V end lost 2 bases, the J end lost 2 bases, and 13 bases lay between the germline ends. With regard to this clone: Its specificity is unknown.

Overall study findings and caveats: The Asian-associated ancestry cluster reportedly had fewer N-insertions than the roughly 670-donor mean in a later analysis. TCR beta V- and J-gene trimming, according to a later analysis, was linked to a missense DCLRE1C variant. Presence/absence analyses assumed roughly uniform sequencing depth across donors, which may not hold.

PCR primers comprised 60 Vbeta and 13 Jbeta primers. The method was immunoSEQ multiplex PCR; TCRdb's version includes in-frame clones alone and lacks a portion of them. The data contain about 140,000 clones, roughly 72% of them seen just once; the ten biggest clones take up 1.5% to 2%. The rearrangement uses TRBV10-3 and TRBJ2-7, with a possible D match to TRBD2 (7 bases). This clonotype was obtained from a man between 35 and 55 years old in good health and CMV-seronegative. Source material: PBMCs. For the CDR3, the DNA is TGTGCCATCAGTGAGCCCAGGGGAGGGACCTACGAGCAGTACTTC. Encoded protein: CAISEPRGGTYEQYF.